A single sample is the source of the 30 T cell receptor beta chains below, sequenced in a study of cytomegalovirus exposure and HLA in healthy donors. Assay: immunoSEQ multiplex PCR; the TCRdb copy retains only in-frame clones and omits some. The table includes some 170,000 clones, about 87% detected once. Sequencing used PBMCs. These TCRs come from a woman in her twenties or thirties in good health and CMV-seronegative.

The CDR3 DNA is TGTGCCAGTAGACAGGGGTCGAACACCGGGGAGCTGTTTTTT. Encoded protein: CASRQGSNTGELFF. This chain connects TRBV5-4 to TRBJ2-2; 8 bases fit TRBD1. CDR1 and CDR2 from the germline V gene are SGHNT and YYREEE (reference sequence). V dropped 8 bases and J dropped 0; count of bases not matched to a gene: 3. The CDR3 length is 14 residues.

CDR3 in amino acids: CASSFGDRGLETQYF. The CDR3, as DNA: TGTGCCAGCAGTTTTGGGGACAGGGGGTTAGAGACCCAGTACTTC. The V gene is TRBV27, the J gene TRBJ2-5; 11 nucleotides align to TRBD1. This CDR3 spans 15 amino acids. The germline gives CDR1 MNHEY, CDR2 SMNVEV (reference sequence). With V trimmed by 3 bases and J by 4 bases, 4 bases remained unmatched.

CDR3 in amino acids: CASSPSRLLSTDTQYF. The CDR3 DNA reads TGTGCCAGCTCACCAAGCCGTCTTCTCAGCACAGATACGCAGTATTTT. This chain uses TRBV18 with TRBJ2-3, with no clear D. V shed 2 bases and J shed 0 bases, with 12 bases lying between them. The germline V gene encodes CDR1 KGHSH and CDR2 LQKENI. The CDR3 loop spans 16 amino acids.

The DNA of the CDR3 is TGCGCCAGCAGCCAAGATCGGTACACCGGGGAGCTGTTTTTT. Translated: CASSQDRYTGELFF. The rearrangement joins TRBV4-3 to TRBJ2-2; D ambiguous. Trimming left V 0 bases short and J 3 bases short, with 5 bases between. CDR1 and CDR2 from the germline V gene are LGHNA and YSLEER. The CDR3 totals 14 residues.

The chain combines TRBV27 with TRBJ1-2, with 8 bases that match TRBD1. The CDR3 consists of 16 residues. The germline CDR1 and CDR2 sequences are MNHEY and SMNVEV (reference sequence). V lost 5 bases and J lost 4; bases outside the gene matches: 12. The CDR3 sequence: CASSILTGTGAYGYTF. DNA for the CDR3: TGTGCCAGCAGTATCCTAACCGGGACAGGCGCCTATGGCTACACCTTC.

This chain joins TRBV5-4 and TRBJ1-2; 8 bases align to TRBD1. V dropped 3 bases and J dropped 6; count of bases not matched to a gene: 7. The CDR3 covers 14 residues. Germline V gives CDR1 SGHNT, CDR2 YYREEE (reference sequence). CDR3 bases: TGTGCCAGCAGCTCGGTCAGGGGGCAAGATGGCTACACCTTC. Amino acid sequence: CASSSVRGQDGYTF. The variable domain in full, completed from reference TRBV5-4 and TRBJ1-2, reads ETGVTQSPTHLIKTRGQQVTLRCSSQSGHNTVSWYQQALGQGPQFIFQYYREEENGRGNFPPRFSGLQFPNYSSELNVNALELDDSALYLCASSSVRGQDGYTFGSGTRLTVV.

The chain uses TRBV13 and TRBJ2-3; D is undetermined. Germline lookup yields CDR1 PRHDT and CDR2 FYEKMQ (reference sequence). The V end was cut by 6 bases, the J end by 4 bases, with 20 bases between. This CDR3 has 16 amino acids. The DNA for the CDR3 is TGTGCCAGCAGTGATGGGCAGTTTTTGGATTCAGATACGCAGTATTTT. Protein: CASSDGQFLDSDTQYF.

The chain combines TRBV4-1 with TRBJ1-1; 7 bases are shared with TRBD1. The germline gives CDR1 MGHRA, CDR2 YSYEKL. This CDR3 contains 14 residues. V shed 4 bases and J 1 base; nucleotides not matched to a gene: 3. CDR3 nucleotides: TGCGCCAGCAGCCCGGGACAGCCGAACACTGAAGCTTTCTTT. This sequence encodes CASSPGQPNTEAFF.

The chain links TRBV18 to TRBJ2-5; a weak D match, TRBD1 (5 bases). The V end was cut by 4 bases, the J end by 5 bases, with 14 bases between. CDR1 is KGHSH and CDR2 is LQKENI in the germline V gene. This CDR3 spans 14 amino acids. CDR3 nucleotide sequence: TGTGCCAGCTCACGACGCAGGGATTTGGAGACCCAGTACTTC. Translated, it gives CASSRRRDLETQYF. Full variable domain (remainder filled in from reference TRBV18 and TRBJ2-5): NAGVMQNPRHLVRRRGQEARLRCSPMKGHSHVYWYRQLPEEGLKFMVYLQKENIIDESGMPKERFSAEFPKEGPSILRIQQVVRGDSAAYFCASSRRRDLETQYFGPGTRLLVL.

This chain links TRBV11-2 with TRBJ1-1; possibly TRBD1 for D (5 bases). CDR1 and CDR2 from the germline V gene are SGHAT and FQNNGV. The V end was cut by 0 bases, the J end by 4 bases, with 15 bases between. The CDR3 sequence is 16 residues long. The CDR3 spells CASSLEWGGARTEAFF. CDR3 in DNA: TGTGCCAGCAGCTTAGAGTGGGGTGGGGCCCGCACTGAAGCTTTCTTT.

The rearrangement joins TRBV5-1 to TRBJ2-7; a weak D match, TRBD2 (6 bases). Germline loops: CDR1 SGHRS, CDR2 YFSETQ. Between the trimmed V and J ends, which lost 0 bases and 2 bases, there was a span of 12 bases. The CDR3 is 15 residues long. CDR3 sequence reads: CASSLGDFTTYEQYF. CDR3 DNA sequence: TGCGCCAGCAGCTTGGGGGACTTTACCACCTACGAGCAGTACTTC.

The chain couples TRBV27 to TRBJ1-1; 10 bases are a match to TRBD1. Germline V lookup: CDR1 MNHEY, CDR2 SMNVEV (reference sequence). The CDR3 is made up of 13 amino acids. The J segment lost 11 bases and the V segment lost 5 bases, leaving 8 bases of the junction unmatched. The CDR3 protein is CASSVVPGQGAFF. CDR3 nucleotide sequence: TGTGCCAGCAGTGTCGTACCGGGACAGGGGGCTTTCTTT.

The V gene is TRBV7-6, the J gene TRBJ2-5, with 7 nucleotides matching TRBD1. CDR3 length equals 15 residues. CDR1 and CDR2 (germline): SGHVS, FNYEAQ. V was clipped by 5 bases and J by 5 bases; unmatched bases: 11. CDR3 nucleotide sequence: TGTGCCAGCAGCCTCACTTTAGGGACAGAGGAGACCCAGTACTTC. It yields the protein CASSLTLGTEETQYF.

This chain uses TRBV27 with TRBJ2-1; no clear D. The germline CDR1 and CDR2 sequences are MNHEY and SMNVEV (reference sequence). Trimming took 5 bases from V and 1 from J, leaving 9 bases between them. This CDR3 region has 14 residues. The CDR3 nucleotides read TGTGCCAGCAGTCCGACTGGGTCCTACAATGAGCAGTTCTTC. This gives the protein CASSPTGSYNEQFF.

Only one count was recorded for this clone. The V gene is TRBV4-2, the J gene TRBJ1-3, with 7 nucleotides matching TRBD1. The CDR3 extends over 16 amino acids. V shed 4 bases and J 4 bases; nucleotides not matched to a gene: 10. The germline V gene encodes CDR1 LGHNA and CDR2 YNFKEQ. The CDR3 reads CASSPGNRGAGNTIYF. CDR3 sequence (DNA): TGTGCCAGCAGCCCGGGGAACAGGGGAGCGGGAAACACCATATATTTT.

The chain couples TRBV27 to TRBJ2-7, with D tentatively TRBD1 (5 bases). The V end was cut by 1 base, the J end by 6 bases, with 19 bases between. The CDR3 contains 16 residues. Germline CDR1 and CDR2: MNHEY and SMNVEV (reference sequence). The CDR3 DNA is TGTGCCAGCAGTTTATGGTGGTGGGGAAAGGGGCGCGAGCAGTACTTC. Residues: CASSLWWWGKGREQYF.

The genes are TRBV29-1 and TRBJ2-1; 10 bases are a match to TRBD2. Per germline, CDR1 SQVTM and CDR2 ANQGSEA. With V trimmed by 6 bases and J by 6 bases, 5 bases remained unmatched. The CDR3 runs 13 residues. The CDR3 reads CSVPWTSGNEQFF. The CDR3 DNA sequence: TGCAGCGTCCCCTGGACTAGCGGCAATGAGCAGTTCTTC.

V is TRBV9 and J is TRBJ2-3; TRBD1 is a possible D gene (6 bases). The CDR3 length is 15 residues. Trimming pared 4 bases from V and 6 bases from J, leaving 18 bases between. Looked up from germline, CDR1 is SGDLS and CDR2 is YYNGEE. In DNA, the CDR3 is TGTGCCAGCAGCCCACGCGTGACAGGTGGGGATACGCAGTATTTT. Amino acid sequence: CASSPRVTGGDTQYF.

The genes are TRBV18 and TRBJ2-7; 8 bases agree with TRBD1. V shed 2 bases and J 11 bases; nucleotides not matched to a gene: 17. Germline values: CDR1 KGHSH, CDR2 LQKENI. CDR3 length: 16 residues. CDR3 DNA: TGTGCCAGCTCACCAGAACCCGGGACAGGTCAGCCGGGGGAGTACTTC. Amino acid sequence: CASSPEPGTGQPGEYF.

The J gene is TRBJ2-5, the V gene TRBV6-6; D unresolved. Trimming took off 6 bases at V and 2 bases at J, with 16 bases between the two ends. There are 15 residues in the CDR3. The germline CDR1 and CDR2 sequences are MNHNY and SVGAGI (reference sequence). The CDR3 loop reads CASRPPGSRQETQYF. Written as DNA, the CDR3 is TGTGCCAGCAGGCCACCCGGTTCGCGGCAAGAGACCCAGTACTTC.

The chain links TRBV7-9 to TRBJ2-1; D may be TRBD2 (6 bases). This CDR3 is built from 15 residues. Germline loops: CDR1 SEHNR, CDR2 FQNEAQ (reference sequence). V was clipped by 5 bases and J by 7 bases, with 18 bases between them. The CDR3 region is CASSGGLPNLNEQFF. As DNA, the CDR3 is TGTGCCAGCAGCGGGGGACTCCCCAACTTAAATGAGCAGTTCTTC.

The rearrangement links TRBV7-9 to TRBJ2-1; 7 bases are a match to TRBD2. V was clipped by 5 bases and J by 0 bases; unmatched bases: 10. Germline values: CDR1 SEHNR, CDR2 FQNEAQ (reference sequence). CDR3 length: 17 amino acids. CDR3 region: CASSDPSGQSSYNEQFF. The DNA of the CDR3 is TGTGCCAGCAGCGATCCTAGCGGCCAGAGCTCCTACAATGAGCAGTTCTTC.

The V and J genes are TRBV4-1 and TRBJ1-2; no clear D. Germline assignment: CDR1 MGHRA and CDR2 YSYEKL. V lost 0 bases to trimming and J lost 4 bases, with 15 bases between them. The CDR3 sequence is 16 residues long. Written as DNA, the CDR3 is TGCGCCAGCAGCCAAGAAGTATTTAACTCCCCCTATGGCTACACCTTC. As protein: CASSQEVFNSPYGYTF.

The V and J genes are TRBV4-3 and TRBJ2-7; D remains ambiguous. Trimming stripped 0 bases from V and 0 bases from J, with 9 bases between. Germline values: CDR1 LGHNA, CDR2 YSLEER. CDR3 length: 15 amino acids. In DNA, the CDR3 is TGCGCCAGCAGCCAAGACAGGTCGTTCTCCTACGAGCAGTACTTC. It translates to CASSQDRSFSYEQYF.

V is TRBV4-2 and J is TRBJ2-7; the match to TRBD2 covers 10 bases. The ends lost 4 bases at V and 0 bases at J; junction bases unmatched: 3. The CDR3 contains 15 residues. In germline, CDR1 is LGHNA, CDR2 YNFKEQ. Here the CDR3 reads CASSRVAGGSYEQYF. For the CDR3, the DNA is TGTGCCAGCAGCCGAGTAGCGGGGGGCTCCTACGAGCAGTACTTC.

The chain links TRBV5-6 to TRBJ2-3; 12 bases fit TRBD2. Germline V gene sequence: CDR1 SGHDT, CDR2 YYEEEE. The CDR3 has 16 residues. The V and J ends lost 0 bases and 1 base, in that order; junction bases with no gene match: 0. For the CDR3, the DNA is TGTGCCAGCAGCTTGGGACTAGCGGGGGGCACAGATACGCAGTATTTT. Translating it yields CASSLGLAGGTDTQYF.

The chain combines TRBV5-1 with TRBJ1-6; D call uncertain. Deletions cut 0 bases from V and 6 bases from J, with 13 bases between. Germline loops: CDR1 SGHRS, CDR2 YFSETQ. This CDR3 has 16 residues. The CDR3 nucleotides are TGCGCCAGCAGCTTGGTTGGGCACTCAAGTAATTCACCCCTCCACTTT. Translation gives CASSLVGHSSNSPLHF. Drawing the rest from reference TRBV5-1 and TRBJ1-6, the complete variable domain is KAGVTQTPRYLIKTRGQQVTLSCSPISGHRSVSWYQQTPGQGLQFLFEYFSETQRNKGNFPGRFSGRQFSNSRSEMNVSTLELGDSALYLCASSLVGHSSNSPLHFGNGTRLTVT.

The chain recombines TRBV29-1 with TRBJ2-1; TRBD2 agrees at 7 bases. The V gene end was trimmed by 3 bases and the J gene end by 5 bases; junction bases not matched to a gene: 1. This CDR3 comprises 12 residues. CDR1 is SQVTM and CDR2 is ANQGSEA in the germline V gene. CDR3 amino acids: CSVEAGDNEQFF. CDR3 nucleotide sequence: TGCAGCGTTGAGGCGGGGGACAATGAGCAGTTCTTC.

The J gene is TRBJ1-1, the V gene TRBV5-1, with 7 bases lining up with TRBD1. Germline values: CDR1 SGHRS, CDR2 YFSETQ. Trimming at V came to 3 bases and at J to 6 bases, leaving 8 bases not matched to a gene. The CDR3 is made up of 14 amino acids. This chain's CDR3 is CASSSGGQTAEAFF. The CDR3 bases are TGCGCCAGCAGCTCCGGGGGACAGACGGCTGAAGCTTTCTTT.

The DNA for the CDR3 is TGTGCCATCAGTGAGGGACGGGGCAGGGGGTACAATGAGCAGTTCTTC. Translation gives CAISEGRGRGYNEQFF. This chain links TRBV10-3 with TRBJ2-1; 7 nucleotides align to TRBD1. Germline V CDR1 and CDR2: ENHRY, SYGVKD. The CDR3 sequence is 16 residues long. The trim removed 2 bases at V and 4 bases at J, leaving 8 bases unmatched.